This T cell receptor beta chain was sequenced in a study of blood T cell repertoires in COVID-19. Study-level background: PBMCs, B-cell-depleted T cells, or T cells were the source of the cDNA or gDNA that made up the material.

As handled by the study authors: The authors estimated nucleated cell counts from reference gene primer amplification. Produced via immunoSEQ multiplex PCR; TCRdb's table is partial and in-frame only. V and J calls and clone size are copied from that table; D and trimming were computed from the DNA. The data contain around 200,000 clones, around 91% of them singletons. The sample consisted of peripheral blood. This receptor was identified in a man aged 45-60 years with acute or convalescent COVID-19.

The CDR3 reads CASSGQYNEQFF. The CDR3 DNA is TGTGCCAGTAGTGGGCAGTACAATGAGCAGTTCTTC. This sequence joins TRBV19 and TRBJ2-1; D gene uncertain. The CDR3 runs to 12 residues. Trimming removed 5 bases at V and 4 bases at J, with 6 bases between. Germline V gives CDR1 LNHDA, CDR2 SQIVND (reference sequence).